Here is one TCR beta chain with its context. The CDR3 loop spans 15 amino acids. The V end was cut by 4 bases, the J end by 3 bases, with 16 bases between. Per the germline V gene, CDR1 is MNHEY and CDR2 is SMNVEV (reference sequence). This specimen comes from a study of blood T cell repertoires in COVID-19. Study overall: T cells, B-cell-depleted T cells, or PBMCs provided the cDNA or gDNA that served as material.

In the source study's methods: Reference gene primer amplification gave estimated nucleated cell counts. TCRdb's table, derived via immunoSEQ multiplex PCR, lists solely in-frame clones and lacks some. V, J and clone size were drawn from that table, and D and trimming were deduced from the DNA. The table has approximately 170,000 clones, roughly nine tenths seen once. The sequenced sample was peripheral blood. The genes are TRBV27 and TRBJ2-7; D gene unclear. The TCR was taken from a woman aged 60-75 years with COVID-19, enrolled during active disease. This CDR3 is CASSSLGKGYYEQYF. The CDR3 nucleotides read TGTGCCAGCAGTTCCCTGGGCAAAGGCTACTACGAGCAGTACTTC.